The present T cell receptor (beta chain) was sequenced within a study of shared clonotypes between healthy human individuals. For the study at large: The cohort had two women and a few men, ages 18 to 49.

Measured with immunoSEQ multiplex PCR; TCRdb has only the in-frame clones, and not every one. Counted here are some 2.3 million clones, 80% to 95% occurring once; the ten biggest clones make up under 0.45%. The CDR3 covers 15 residues. The germline V gene encodes CDR1 SGHNT and CDR2 YYREEE (reference sequence). Trimming took 3 bases from V and 7 from J, leaving 17 bases between them. Material for sequencing was naive CD4+ T cells from PBMCs. Subset denoted: CD45RA+ positively selected. This chain uses TRBV5-4 with TRBJ2-1; D may correspond to TRBD1 or TRBD2 (5 bases each). This clonotype was obtained from a man between 18 and 35 years old in good health. Some clones in this sample may be carry-over from other donors' samples. DNA for the CDR3: TGTGCCAGCAGCTCACCGGGACCGAGCATGAATGAGCAGTTCTTC. Translation gives CASSSPGPSMNEQFF.